This T cell receptor (beta chain) was recorded in a study of T cell repertoires in cytomegalovirus infection. Study background: Matching HLA type and CMV infection were both indicated by public TCR beta signatures.

TCRdb re-called the reads with MiXCR, one entry per CDR3 protein. The sample consists of a few hundred thousand distinct CDR3 sequences, approximately 40% of them appearing once. Details on this clonotype: Its matching antigen is unknown.

The TCR was taken from a human donor in good health (CMV status not recorded). Some clones in this sample may be carry-over from other donors' samples. The sequenced sample was cultured PBMCs, obtained from culture after CMV antigen stimulation.

The CDR3 DNA reads as TGCAGCGGCCGGACCCTCGGGGAGCTGTTTTTT. Its protein is CSGRTLGELFF. The J gene is TRBJ2-2, the V gene TRBV29-1; no clear D. The CDR3 sequence is 11 residues long. Germline V gene lookup returns CDR1 SQVTM and CDR2 ANQGSEA. Trimming removed 7 bases from V and 7 bases from J, with 10 bases in between.